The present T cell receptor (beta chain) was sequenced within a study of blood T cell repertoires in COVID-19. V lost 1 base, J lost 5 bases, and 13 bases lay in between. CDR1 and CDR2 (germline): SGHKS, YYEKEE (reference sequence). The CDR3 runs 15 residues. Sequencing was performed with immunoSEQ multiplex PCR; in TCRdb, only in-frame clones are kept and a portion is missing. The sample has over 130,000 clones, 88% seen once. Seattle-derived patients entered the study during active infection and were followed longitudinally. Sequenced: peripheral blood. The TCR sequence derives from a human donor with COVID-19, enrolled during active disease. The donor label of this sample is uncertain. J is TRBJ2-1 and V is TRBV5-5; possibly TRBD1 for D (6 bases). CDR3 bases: TGTGCCAGCAGCTTGTTCGGACAGATAGACAATGAGCAGTTCTTC. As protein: CASSLFGQIDNEQFF.